The 29 T cell receptor beta chains below come from one sample, sequenced in a study of cytomegalovirus exposure and HLA in healthy donors. Primers included in the PCR were 60 Vbeta and 13 Jbeta primers. Produced via immunoSEQ multiplex PCR; TCRdb's table is partial and in-frame only. The table lists some 51,000 clones. The source material was PBMCs. The receptors stem from a man aged 40-50 years in good health and CMV-seropositive.

The V gene is TRBV11-1, the J gene TRBJ2-7; 9 bases match TRBD2. The CDR3 sequence is 15 residues long. Germline assignment: CDR1 SGHAT and CDR2 FQDESV (reference sequence). With 4 bases clipped from V and 6 bases from J, the junction kept 10 bases outside the gene matches. The chain's CDR3 is CASSSSGTSIGEQYF. CDR3 nucleotide sequence: TGTGCCAGCAGCTCGTCCGGGACTAGCATCGGCGAGCAGTACTTC.

The chain recombines TRBV6-9 with TRBJ2-3; no clear D gene. Germline V CDR1 and CDR2: MNHGY, SVAAGI. CDR3 size: 17 residues. Trimming cost V 0 bases and J 2 bases, with 15 bases left between them. The CDR3 nucleotides are TGTGCCAGCAGTTATTCGAACATCTACAGAATCACAGATACGCAGTATTTT. Encoded protein: CASSYSNIYRITDTQYF.

J is TRBJ2-7 and V is TRBV29-1, with 10 positions matching TRBD2. V lost 3 bases, J lost 7 bases, and 6 bases stayed unmatched. CDR3 length equals 13 residues. Per germline, CDR1 SQVTM and CDR2 ANQGSEA. The CDR3, as DNA: TGCAGCGTTGACGGACTAGCGGTTCAGGAGCAGTACTTC. Its protein is CSVDGLAVQEQYF.

The rearrangement uses TRBV29-1 and TRBJ2-2, with 8 bases matching TRBD1. Germline V lookup: CDR1 SQVTM, CDR2 ANQGSEA. With V trimmed by 7 bases and J by 3 bases, 7 bases remained unmatched. The CDR3 sequence is 14 residues long. The CDR3 loop is CSAATGVDTGELFF. CDR3 bases: TGCAGCGCCGCGACAGGGGTCGACACCGGGGAGCTGTTTTTT.

The chain employs TRBV7-2 and TRBJ2-7; 10 bases agree with TRBD2. In germline, CDR1 is SGHTA, CDR2 FQGNSA. The CDR3 is made up of 17 amino acids. V dropped 5 bases and J dropped 0; count of bases not matched to a gene: 10. The CDR3 sequence: CASSVPYSGGPSYEQYF. CDR3 in DNA: TGTGCCAGCAGCGTTCCCTATAGCGGGGGGCCCTCCTACGAGCAGTACTTC.

The chain links TRBV30 to TRBJ1-2, with TRBD1 as a possible D gene (6 bases). Germline loops: CDR1 GTSNPN, CDR2 SVGIG (reference sequence). V was trimmed by 2 bases and J by 8 bases, leaving 15 bases between them. The CDR3 spans 13 residues. DNA for the CDR3: TGTGCCTGGAGTACAGGGTCCTCGAGAGGCTACACCTTC. It codes for CAWSTGSSRGYTF.

The chain employs TRBV7-2 and TRBJ2-3; TRBD2 aligns across 7 bases. Germline CDR1 is SGHTA and CDR2 is FQGNSA. J lost 2 bases, V lost 1 base, and 3 bases had no gene match. The CDR3 is 15 amino acids. CDR3 DNA: TGTGCCAGCAGCTTAGGACTAGCTACCACAGATACGCAGTATTTT. This translates into CASSLGLATTDTQYF.

This chain joins TRBV9 and TRBJ2-5; a weak D match, TRBD1 (7 bases). V lost 1 base to trimming and J lost 3 bases, with 16 bases between them. CDR1 SGDLS and CDR2 YYNGEE come from the germline V gene. The CDR3 has 16 residues. The CDR3 DNA is TGTGCCAGCAGCGTAAGTGCCGTCAGGGGGGAAGAGACCCAGTACTTC. Protein sequence: CASSVSAVRGEETQYF.

The genes are TRBV15 and TRBJ1-2; D might be TRBD1 (5 bases). CDR1 is LNHNV, CDR2 YYDKDF, per germline (reference sequence). V dropped 1 base and J dropped 6 bases, with 15 bases sitting between them. CDR3 length equals 15 residues. CDR3 protein: CATSRAPTAEDGYTF. The CDR3 nucleotides read TGTGCCACCAGCAGAGCCCCGACAGCCGAGGATGGCTACACCTTC.

The chain couples TRBV4-3 to TRBJ1-6; 7 positions agree with TRBD1. Trimming took 3 bases from V and 12 from J; bases not matched to a gene: 5. CDR1 and CDR2 (germline): LGHNA, YSLEER. The CDR3 loop spans 13 amino acids. The CDR3 DNA sequence: TGCGCCAGCAGCCAGGGACAGTGGGAACCCCTCCACTTT. Its protein product is CASSQGQWEPLHF.

The chain combines TRBV7-2 with TRBJ2-7, with TRBD2 matching 7 bases. Germline CDR1 SGHTA, CDR2 FQGNSA. This CDR3 comprises 15 residues. Trimming cost V 4 bases and J 2 bases; bases outside gene matches: 8. This CDR3 is CASSSSGGSPYEQYF. DNA of the CDR3: TGTGCCAGCAGCTCTTCCGGCGGGAGCCCCTACGAGCAGTACTTC. Supplemented by reference TRBV7-2 and TRBJ2-7, the full variable domain reads GAGVSQSPSNKVTEKGKDVELRCDPISGHTALYWYRQSLGQGLEFLIYFQGNSAPDKSGLPSDRFSAERTGGSVSTLTIQRTQQEDSAVYLCASSSSGGSPYEQYFGPGTRLTVT.

CDR3 protein: CASSLFSSLYEQYF. The CDR3 DNA sequence: TGTGCCAGCAGCTTATTCTCGTCCCTCTACGAGCAGTACTTC. The rearrangement uses TRBV11-2 and TRBJ2-7; D unresolved. CDR1 SGHAT and CDR2 FQNNGV come from the germline V gene. The ends were cut back, 2 bases at V and 3 bases at J, with 11 bases in the middle. CDR3 length: 14 residues.

The rearrangement uses TRBV6-6 and TRBJ2-3; tentative D call: TRBD2 (6 bases). Deletions cut 4 bases from V and 2 bases from J, with 13 bases between. CDR1 and CDR2 from the germline V gene are MNHNY and SVGAGI (reference sequence). This CDR3 spans 15 amino acids. In DNA form, the CDR3 reads TGTGCCAGCAGTTCGGTTAGCGGAAACACAGATACGCAGTATTTT. It specifies CASSSVSGNTDTQYF.

The CDR3 loop is CASSLGGNTEAFF. The DNA of the CDR3 is TGTGCCAGCTCCTTGGGGGGGAACACTGAAGCTTTCTTT. V is TRBV11-2 and J is TRBJ1-1; D might be TRBD1 (5 bases). The V and J ends lost 8 bases and 1 base respectively, with 11 bases between them. The CDR3 totals 13 residues. CDR1 SGHAT and CDR2 FQNNGV come from the germline V gene.

The chain has TRBV11-2 and TRBJ2-1; the match to TRBD2 covers 9 bases. The trim removed 3 bases at V and 0 bases at J, leaving 3 bases unmatched. In germline, CDR1 is SGHAT, CDR2 FQNNGV. The CDR3 spans 16 residues. CDR3 sequence reads: CASSFSAGGSYNEQFF. The CDR3 DNA is TGTGCCAGCAGCTTTTCAGCGGGAGGCTCCTACAATGAGCAGTTCTTC.

The chain joins TRBV4-1 to TRBJ1-6; weak D call: TRBD1 (5 bases). The V end lost 0 bases, the J end lost 8 bases, and 17 bases lay between the germline ends. The CDR3 length is 17 residues. CDR1 and CDR2 (germline): MGHRA, YSYEKL. Here the CDR3 reads CASSQEDLASRDSPLHF. CDR3 DNA: TGCGCCAGCAGCCAAGAGGACCTCGCCAGCAGGGATTCACCCCTCCACTTT.

The V call is TRBV2, the J call TRBJ2-3, with a possible D match to TRBD1 (5 bases). Germline values: CDR1 SNHLY, CDR2 FYNNEI. V was pared by 6 bases and J by 2 bases, with 27 bases between. CDR3 size: 19 residues. The CDR3 DNA reads TGTGCCAGCAGACATCCCAGGGCTACCATGGGCCATTACACAGATACGCAGTATTTT. This gives the protein CASRHPRATMGHYTDTQYF.

The rearrangement uses TRBV27 and TRBJ1-5; D not resolved. The CDR3 extends over 15 amino acids. V was clipped by 3 bases and J by 2 bases, with 11 bases between them. Per germline, CDR1 MNHEY and CDR2 SMNVEV (reference sequence). CDR3 DNA: TGTGCCAGCAGTTTTTTCCCTATCGGCAATCAGCCCCAGCATTTT. This codes for CASSFFPIGNQPQHF.

The rearrangement uses TRBV11-3 and TRBJ2-3; D perhaps matches TRBD1 (5 bases). This CDR3 contains 15 residues. V lost 3 bases and J lost 1, with 11 bases in between. Per the germline V gene, CDR1 is SGHNT and CDR2 is YENEEA. The CDR3, as DNA: TGTGCCAGCAGCTTTGGGGCGGACCGCACAGATACGCAGTATTTT. It translates to CASSFGADRTDTQYF.

This chain links TRBV7-2 with TRBJ2-7; the match to TRBD2 covers 10 bases. Germline V gives CDR1 SGHTA, CDR2 FQGNSA. V lost 5 bases, J lost 4 bases, and 8 bases stayed unmatched. CDR3 size: 15 residues. The CDR3 DNA is TGTGCCAGCAGCCAGGTCCGGACTAGCGGTTACGAGCAGTACTTC. Protein product: CASSQVRTSGYEQYF.

J is TRBJ1-1 and V is TRBV5-5; no clear D gene. CDR3 size: 14 residues. Trimming took off 1 base at V and 4 bases at J, with 11 bases between the two ends. CDR1 and CDR2 from the germline V gene are SGHKS and YYEKEE (reference sequence). Written as DNA, the CDR3 is TGTGCCAGCAGCTTGAGTCAGTATTTCACTGAAGCTTTCTTT. Protein product: CASSLSQYFTEAFF.

The V and J genes are TRBV4-1 and TRBJ1-1; D remains unclear. Germline V CDR1 and CDR2: MGHRA, YSYEKL. Trimming took off 0 bases at V and 7 bases at J, with 9 bases between the two ends. CDR3 length: 13 residues. CDR3 coding DNA: TGCGCCAGCAGCCAAGATCAGAGGAGTGAAGCTTTCTTT. It yields the protein CASSQDQRSEAFF.

V usage is TRBV29-1 and J usage is TRBJ2-1, with 10 bases that match TRBD2. Germline trimming cut 2 bases from V and 7 bases from J; bases unmatched to any gene: 8. The length of the CDR3 is 15 residues. Germline V lookup: CDR1 SQVTM, CDR2 ANQGSEA. The CDR3 sequence: CSVESVDSGRNEQFF. The CDR3 nucleotides read TGCAGCGTTGAATCGGTGGATAGCGGGAGGAATGAGCAGTTCTTC.

The chain recombines TRBV4-2 with TRBJ2-7; D is unresolved. The CDR3 spans 13 residues. Per germline, CDR1 LGHNA and CDR2 YNFKEQ. V gave up 1 base and J gave up 3 bases, with 7 bases separating them. This chain's CDR3 is CASSQGGVYEQYF. Written as DNA, the CDR3 is TGTGCCAGCAGCCAAGGCGGCGTCTACGAGCAGTACTTC.

The gene calls are TRBV27 and TRBJ2-1; the D is unclear. This CDR3 contains 15 residues. Between the trimmed V and J ends, which lost 5 bases and 4 bases, there was a span of 15 bases. Germline V gene data show CDR1 as MNHEY and CDR2 as SMNVEV (reference sequence). The CDR3 reads CASSPPIVPYNEQFF. CDR3 sequence (DNA): TGTGCCAGCAGTCCCCCTATCGTTCCTTACAATGAGCAGTTCTTC.

The chain carries TRBV6-5 and TRBJ1-4; TRBD1 is a possible D gene (6 bases). V dropped 0 bases and J dropped 0 bases, with 8 bases sitting between them. The CDR3 has 16 amino acids. Germline loops: CDR1 MNHEY, CDR2 SVGAGI. The CDR3 is CASSYSQGTTNEKLFF. Here the CDR3 DNA reads TGTGCCAGCAGTTACTCTCAGGGGACAACTAATGAAAAACTGTTTTTT.

The chain carries TRBV6-5 and TRBJ1-1; no clear D gene. The CDR3 has 13 residues. Trimming shortened V by 5 bases and J by 0 bases, and 7 bases separated the two germline ends. Germline values: CDR1 MNHEY, CDR2 SVGAGI. DNA for the CDR3: TGTGCCAGCAGTGCTACAGTGAACACTGAAGCTTTCTTT. This codes for CASSATVNTEAFF.

The chain is built from TRBV6-1 and TRBJ1-2; 10 nucleotides align to TRBD1. Germline CDR1 reads MNHNS; CDR2 reads SASEGT. J lost 4 bases, V lost 6 bases, and 8 bases had no gene match. The CDR3 length is 15 residues. The CDR3 coding sequence is TGTGCCAGCAGCCCCGGACAGGGGGGTTTCTATGGCTACACCTTC. Translating gives CASSPGQGGFYGYTF.

The chain couples TRBV27 to TRBJ2-3; TRBD2 matches at 13 bases. This CDR3 region has 18 residues. Per the germline V gene, CDR1 is MNHEY and CDR2 is SMNVEV (reference sequence). The junction had 13 bases not matched to a gene; V was cut back by 5 bases and J by 5 bases. The CDR3 nucleotides are TGTGCCAGCAGTCCTCATCCTCAACTAGCGGGAGGGAAAGATACGCAGTATTTT. Amino acid sequence: CASSPHPQLAGGKDTQYF.